This entry is about one TCR beta chain. The antigen is undetermined. The entry originates in a study of post-analysis software for immune sequencing data. For the study at large: Recorded subtypes: relapsing-remitting, secondary progressive, progressive-relapsing; some patients unannotated. Points from the study as a whole: For normalized Chao1 diversity, multiple sclerosis patients scored significantly lower than controls did. Patients carried roughly five TRBV segments more frequently than controls did, and TRBV5-6, TRBV5-1 and TRBV20-1 were among them. The F measure placed samples prepared in the same batch into strongly shared clusters.

This CDR3 contains 16 residues. Germline V CDR1 and CDR2: SGHTA, FQGNSA. Trimming took 3 bases from V and 4 from J; bases not matched to a gene: 9. Prepared TCR beta cDNA libraries contained unique molecular identifiers. Each batch of roughly 1 to 11 million T cells produced 500,000 to 600,000 cDNA molecules. TCRdb called the PCR reads again in MiXCR, with one record for every CDR3 protein. The table includes more than 350,000 distinct CDR3 sequences, 30% to 45% detected once. Sequencing was carried out using blood. The genes are TRBV7-2 and TRBJ2-3, with TRBD2 identical over 8 bases. This receptor was taken from a girl aged 2 to 10 with multiple sclerosis. The chain's CDR3 is CASSLVSGGSADTQYF. DNA for the CDR3: TGTGCCAGCAGCTTGGTTTCGGGGGGGTCGGCAGATACGCAGTATTTT.